A selection of T cell receptor beta chains follows, all from one sample in a study of blood T cell repertoires in COVID-19. Data came from immunoSEQ multiplex PCR; TCRdb stores just in-frame clones and leaves some out. The data show approximately 200,000 clones, 70% to 90% seen once. Sequencing was performed on peripheral blood. Receptors originate from a middle-aged man with acute or convalescent COVID-19. CDR3s include the opening cysteine and the closing phenylalanine or tryptophan. D genes are given only for firm matches. Not all rows give a size; the values are once, few, many and, for expanded clones, a class.

d_gene	v_gene	abundance	j_gene	CDR3aa	CDR3nt
TRBD1	TRBV7-2	.	TRBJ1-2	CASSASSPGGLPRYGYTF	TGTGCCAGCAGCGCCAGCTCCCCAGGGGGTTTACCCAGATATGGCTACACCTTC
TRBD1	TRBV12-3/TRBV12-4	.	TRBJ2-7	CASGRQGVGEQYF	TGTGCCAGCGGCCGACAGGGTGTTGGCGAGCAGTACTTC
TRBD1	TRBV5-5	.	TRBJ2-1	CASSLNAGQGRYNEQFF	TGTGCCAGCAGCCTCAACGCGGGACAGGGACGCTACAATGAGCAGTTCTTC
.	TRBV7-2	.	TRBJ1-6	CASSPYNSPLHF	TGTGCCAGCAGCCCCTACAATTCACCCCTCCACTTT
TRBD2	TRBV6-2/TRBV6-3	.	TRBJ2-7	CASSYSSTSGGHEQYF	TGTGCCAGCAGTTACTCAAGTACCAGCGGGGGGCACGAGCAGTACTTC
TRBD1	TRBV19	.	TRBJ1-3	CASSGTVSGNTIYF	TGTGCCAGTAGCGGGACAGTCTCTGGAAACACCATATATTTT
.	TRBV20-1	.	TRBJ1-2	CSASGRLSGYTF	TGCAGTGCTAGTGGTAGATTAAGCGGCTACACCTTC
TRBD2	TRBV4-1	.	TRBJ2-7	CASSQGLAGGTYEQYF	TGCGCCAGCAGCCAAGGACTAGCGGGGGGAACCTACGAGCAGTACTTC
TRBD1	TRBV7-9	.	TRBJ2-5	CASSRERGGRETQYF	TGTGCCAGCAGCCGAGAGAGAGGGGGCCGGGAGACCCAGTACTTC
.	TRBV6-5	.	TRBJ1-1	CASSSRFAGGTEAFF	TGTGCCAGCAGCTCACGCTTTGCCGGGGGGACTGAAGCTTTCTTT
TRBD1	TRBV27	.	TRBJ2-5	CASSPQGQATPETQYF	TGTGCCAGCAGCCCCCAGGGACAGGCGACGCCAGAGACCCAGTACTTC
.	TRBV12-3/TRBV12-4	.	TRBJ2-7	CASNRGGAEEQYF	TGTGCCAGCAATAGGGGGGGGGCTGAAGAGCAGTACTTC
.	TRBV9	.	TRBJ1-4	CASRRSPHYPTGWSEKLFF	TGTGCCAGCAGGCGATCACCCCATTACCCAACAGGGTGGAGTGAAAAACTGTTTTTT
.	TRBV19	.	TRBJ2-3	CASSGWTGMGGQYF	TGTGCCAGTAGTGGCTGGACGGGGATGGGAGGGCAGTATTTT
TRBD2	TRBV9	.	TRBJ2-5	CASSGPGGETQYF	TGTGCCAGCAGCGGCCCGGGGGGAGAGACCCAGTACTTC
TRBD1	TRBV19	.	TRBJ1-2	CASSRQGEGGYTF	TGTGCCAGTTCCCGACAGGGCGAAGGCGGCTACACCTTC
TRBD1	TRBV7-9	.	TRBJ2-1	CASSPPGQPGDEQFF	TGTGCCAGCAGCCCGCCGGGACAGCCCGGGGATGAGCAGTTCTTC
TRBD2	TRBV2	.	TRBJ2-5	CATTGLASIETQYF	TGTGCCACCACCGGACTAGCAAGTATCGAGACCCAGTACTTC
.	TRBV3-1/TRBV3-2	.	TRBJ1-1	CASSQDGALNTEAFF	TGTGCCAGCAGCCAAGATGGGGCCCTGAACACTGAAGCTTTCTTT
.	TRBV4-3	.	TRBJ1-2	CASSQEIQGPHGYTF	TGCGCCAGCAGCCAAGAAATACAGGGTCCGCATGGCTACACCTTC
TRBD1	TRBV29-1	.	TRBJ2-3	CSVADRGVTDTQYF	TGCAGCGTTGCAGACAGGGGCGTCACAGATACGCAGTATTTT
TRBD1	TRBV19	.	TRBJ2-7	CASKAGTGGSYEQYF	TGTGCCAGTAAGGCCGGGACAGGGGGCTCCTACGAGCAGTACTTC
.	TRBV6-5	few	TRBJ1-5	CASSGRGEPQHF	TGTGCCAGCAGCGGCCGGGGGGAGCCCCAGCATTTT
.	TRBV15	.	TRBJ1-4	CATSWGGEKLFF	TGTGCCACCAGCTGGGGGGGAGAAAAACTGTTTTTT
.	TRBV9	.	TRBJ1-2	CASSVAGGTGYGYTF	TGTGCCAGCAGCGTAGCAGGAGGGACGGGGTATGGCTACACCTTC
.	TRBV11-2	.	TRBJ1-1	CASSLVRGDSAFF	TGTGCCAGCAGTTTAGTGCGGGGAGACTCGGCTTTCTTT
TRBD1	TRBV6-5	once	TRBJ1-2	CASSYKGQGGYGYTF	TGTGCCAGCAGTTACAAGGGACAGGGTGGCTATGGCTACACCTTC
TRBD1	TRBV7-4	.	TRBJ1-5	CASSLGRTGWNQPQHF	TGTGCCAGCAGCTTAGGGAGGACAGGGTGGAATCAGCCCCAGCATTTT
.	TRBV4-3	few	TRBJ2-7	CASSQDANYYEQYF	TGCGCCAGCAGCCAAGATGCGAACTACTACGAGCAGTACTTC
TRBD2	TRBV6-5	.	TRBJ2-5	CAIPLGGETQYF	TGTGCCATCCCCTTGGGGGGGGAGACCCAGTACTTC
.	TRBV7-8	.	TRBJ1-1	CASSLAGARGVTEAFF	TGTGCCAGCAGCTTAGCGGGGGCGCGAGGCGTTACTGAAGCTTTCTTT
TRBD1	TRBV9	.	TRBJ1-2	CASSVGGQPAYTF	TGTGCCAGCAGCGTGGGGGGACAGCCAGCCTACACCTTC
.	TRBV9	.	TRBJ1-1	CASSPSEGNTEAFF	TGTGCCAGCAGCCCCTCAGAGGGGAACACTGAAGCTTTCTTT
.	TRBV7-8	.	TRBJ2-1	CASTLGGSPSYNEQFF	TGTGCCAGCACCCTTGGGGGGTCACCCTCCTACAATGAGCAGTTCTTC